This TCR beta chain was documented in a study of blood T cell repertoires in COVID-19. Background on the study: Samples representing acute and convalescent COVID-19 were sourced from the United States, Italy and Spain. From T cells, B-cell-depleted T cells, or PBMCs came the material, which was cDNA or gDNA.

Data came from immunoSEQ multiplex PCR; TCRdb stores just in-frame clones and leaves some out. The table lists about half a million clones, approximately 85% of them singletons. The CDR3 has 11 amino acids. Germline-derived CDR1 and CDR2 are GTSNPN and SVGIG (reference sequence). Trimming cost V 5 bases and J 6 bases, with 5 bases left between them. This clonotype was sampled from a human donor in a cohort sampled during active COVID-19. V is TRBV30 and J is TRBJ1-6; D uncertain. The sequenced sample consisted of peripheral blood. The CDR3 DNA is TGTGCCTGGGGCCTTAATTCACCCCTCCACTTT. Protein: CAWGLNSPLHF.